Below, 10 T cell receptor beta chains from the same sample are listed, as sequenced in a study of Ad26.COV2.S vaccination and SARS-CoV-2 variants. Treatment meaning: roughly 18 received Ad26.COV2.S at low or high dose, single or two shots; several received placebo; per-sample allocation not given. The samples were gathered on day 63 after the first injection of vaccine or placebo. Sequenced by immunoSEQ multiplex PCR; TCRdb stores in-frame clones only, minus some. The sample holds some 520,000 clones, about 83% seen once. The sample here was peripheral blood, taken in a trial of Ad26.COV2.S vaccine versus placebo. All receptors derive from a person aged 18-60 years who received the Ad26.COV2.S COVID-19 vaccine or a placebo.

This clone appeared a single time. The chain uses TRBV5-8 and TRBJ2-6, with 8 bases matching TRBD1. This CDR3 is built from 17 residues. The germline V gene has CDR1 SGHTS and CDR2 YDEGEE. The ends lost 3 bases at V and 0 bases at J; junction bases unmatched: 5. CDR3 region: CASSWTGRDSGANVLTF. The CDR3 DNA sequence: TGTGCCAGCAGCTGGACAGGGCGGGACTCTGGGGCCAACGTCCTGACTTTC. The full variable domain, completed using reference TRBV5-8 and TRBJ2-6, is EAGVTQSPTHLIKTRGQQATLRCSPISGHTSVYWYQQALGLGLQFLLWYDEGEERNRGNFPPRFSGRQFPNYSSELNVNALELEDSALYLCASSWTGRDSGANVLTFGAGSRLTVL.

This clone has just a few counts. J is TRBJ1-5 and V is TRBV5-8; tentative D call: TRBD1 (6 bases). V lost 4 bases, J lost 2 bases, and 13 bases lay in between. This CDR3 has 15 amino acids. CDR1 and CDR2 (germline): SGHTS, YDEGEE. Here the CDR3 reads CASSGGQRRNQPQHF. The CDR3 DNA reads as TGTGCCAGCAGCGGTGGACAGCGCCGCAATCAGCCCCAGCATTTT. Complete variable domain (other parts from reference TRBV5-8 and TRBJ1-5): EAGVTQSPTHLIKTRGQQATLRCSPISGHTSVYWYQQALGLGLQFLLWYDEGEERNRGNFPPRFSGRQFPNYSSELNVNALELEDSALYLCASSGGQRRNQPQHFGDGTRLSIL.

The chain recombines TRBV5-1 with TRBJ2-7; the match to TRBD2 covers 14 bases. Trimming removed 3 bases from V and 6 bases from J; junction bases left unmatched: 8. The germline V gene has CDR1 SGHRS and CDR2 YFSETQ. The CDR3 has 16 amino acids. CDR3 in amino acids: CASSSTGLAGEFEQYF. The CDR3 nucleotides read TGCGCCAGCAGCTCTACGGGACTAGCGGGAGAATTCGAGCAGTACTTC.

The V gene is TRBV28, the J gene TRBJ2-7, with 8 bases lining up with TRBD2. Germline loops: CDR1 MDHEN, CDR2 SYDVKM. This CDR3 comprises 13 residues. V shed 8 bases and J 6 bases; nucleotides not matched to a gene: 9. The CDR3 region is CASGSGSFTEQYF. In nucleotides, the CDR3 is TGTGCCAGCGGGAGCGGGAGTTTCACCGAGCAGTACTTC.

This clone has only one observation. V is TRBV7-3 and J is TRBJ2-5; 7 bases agree with TRBD2. With 4 bases clipped from V and 5 bases from J, the junction kept 7 bases outside the gene matches. The CDR3 runs 14 residues. Germline V gives CDR1 SGHTA, CDR2 FQGTGA. DNA of the CDR3: TGTGCCAGCAGCTCTTTAGCGGGCCCCGAGACCCAGTACTTC. Protein sequence: CASSSLAGPETQYF.

This chain joins TRBV6-2 or TRBV6-3 and TRBJ1-1; no definite D call. The CDR3 loop spans 13 amino acids. V lost 0 bases to trimming and J lost 7 bases, with 9 bases between them. The germline V gene has CDR1 MNHEY and CDR2 SVGEGT. Here the CDR3 reads CASSYSSRSEAFF. CDR3 DNA sequence: TGTGCCAGCAGTTACTCGAGCCGGAGTGAAGCTTTCTTT.

The chain carries TRBV9 and TRBJ2-1; possibly TRBD2 for D (5 bases). The CDR3 totals 15 residues. The germline V gene encodes CDR1 SGDLS and CDR2 YYNGEE. Trimming removed 0 bases at V and 5 bases at J, with 12 bases between. The CDR3 here is CASSVGLAQDNEQFF. The CDR3, as DNA: TGTGCCAGCAGCGTAGGGCTAGCCCAAGACAATGAGCAGTTCTTC.

This rearrangement joins TRBV3-1 (or the pseudogene TRBV3-2) to TRBJ2-2; no clear D gene. CDR3 length: 12 residues. V dropped 5 bases and J dropped 4 bases, with 5 bases sitting between them. Germline V lookup: CDR1 LGHDT, CDR2 YNNKEL (reference sequence). CDR3 loop: CASSFSTGELFF. CDR3 sequence (DNA): TGTGCCAGCAGCTTTAGCACCGGGGAGCTGTTTTTT.

The CDR3 nucleotides are TGTGCCAGCAGCCTGCTGGGGGGCACCGGGGAGCTGTTTTTT. Translation gives CASSLLGGTGELFF. This chain connects TRBV6-5 to TRBJ2-2, with D possibly matching TRBD2 (6 bases). From germline, CDR1 is MNHEY and CDR2 SVGAGI. The CDR3 loop spans 14 amino acids. V was pared by 6 bases and J by 4 bases, with 12 bases between.

In its sample, this clone was seen once. The chain has TRBV2 and TRBJ1-5; 12 bases align to TRBD1. CDR3 length: 15 residues. After removal of 4 bases from V and 7 bases from J, the junction contained 5 bases not matched to a gene. CDR1 is SNHLY and CDR2 is FYNNEI in the germline V gene. The CDR3 DNA reads TGTGCCAGCAGTGGGGGACAGGGGGCGATCCAGCCCCAGCATTTT. Encoded protein: CASSGGQGAIQPQHF.